The present T cell receptor beta chain was sequenced within a study of CD8 T cell repertoires and HIV-1 epitope variants. Across the study: Epitopes were three Gag families plus Nef HW9 and YT9. Enriched T cells were co-cultured with equal autologous T cell-negative cells.

Study-level points and caveats: Only beta chains were identified, marking proliferation to antigen, not function.

This clone was recorded once. The antigen is unknown. Libraries were prepared by immunoSEQ multiplex PCR; TCRdb keeps only in-frame clonotypes and omits some of them. Counted here are thousands of clones, 67% occurring once; the ten biggest clones make up roughly two fifths. CDR1 and CDR2 from the germline V gene are MNHNS and SASEGT. Germline trimming cut 7 bases from V and 1 base from J; bases unmatched to any gene: 3. The CDR3 is 14 amino acids. The gene calls are TRBV6-1 and TRBJ2-2, with 7 bases lining up with TRBD1. This TCR was sampled from a male donor with HIV. Material: cultured CD8+ T cells derived from PBMCs. The CDR3 region is CASKRDRNTGELFF. In DNA, the CDR3 is TGTGCCAGCAAAAGGGACAGGAACACCGGGGAGCTGTTTTTT.